The 32 T cell receptor beta chains presented below share a single source sample, sequenced in a study of blood T cell repertoires in COVID-19. TCRdb keeps only in-frame clones here, not all; method: immunoSEQ multiplex PCR. The sample includes more than 70,000 clones, roughly 86% of them seen just once. The sequenced sample was peripheral blood. All receptors derive from a man aged 50-60 years with active or convalescent COVID-19.

DNA for the CDR3: TGCGCCAGCAGAGGGACAGGGGGCGGCTATGGCTACACCTTC. It specifies CASRGTGGGYGYTF. V usage is TRBV10-2 and J usage is TRBJ1-2; 12 bases line up with TRBD1. Looked up from germline, CDR1 is WSHSY and CDR2 is SAAADI. CDR3 length equals 14 residues. J gave up 4 bases and V 6 bases, and 3 bases lay outside the gene matches.

The rearrangement joins TRBV27 to TRBJ1-6, with D possibly TRBD1 on 6 matching bases. Between the trimmed V and J ends, which lost 5 bases and 7 bases, there was a span of 15 bases. The CDR3 is 15 residues long. Per the germline V gene, CDR1 is MNHEY and CDR2 is SMNVEV (reference sequence). This CDR3 reads CASSPWEGDNSPLHF. The CDR3 region has the DNA TGTGCCAGCAGTCCCTGGGAGGGGGACAATTCACCCCTCCACTTT.

J is TRBJ2-5 and V is TRBV10-1, with D possibly being TRBD1 (6 bases). Trimming took 4 bases from V and 7 from J, leaving 10 bases between them. Germline CDR1 and CDR2: WNHNN and SYGVQD (reference sequence). CDR3 length equals 12 residues. The CDR3 sequence is CASSGTATTQYF. CDR3 DNA sequence: TGCGCCAGCAGTGGGACAGCCACGACCCAGTACTTC.

The chain has TRBV29-1 and TRBJ2-7, with no clear D. CDR1 is SQVTM and CDR2 is ANQGSEA in the germline V gene. The CDR3 totals 13 residues. V lost 7 bases and J lost 2, with 15 bases in between. Written as DNA, the CDR3 is TGCAGCGCATACACCACTACGACCTACGAGCAGTACTTC. The encoded protein is CSAYTTTTYEQYF.

This chain links TRBV4-1 with TRBJ1-1; 7 bases map to TRBD1. Germline-derived CDR1 and CDR2 are MGHRA and YSYEKL. V shed 0 bases, J shed 4 bases, and the junction held 5 bases outside the gene matches. The CDR3 runs to 15 residues. In DNA, the CDR3 is TGCGCCAGCAGCCAAGATACCAGGGGGTCCACTGAAGCTTTCTTT. Translated: CASSQDTRGSTEAFF.

V gene TRBV28 combines with J gene TRBJ2-7; 9 bases agree with TRBD1. Germline assignment: CDR1 MDHEN and CDR2 SYDVKM. Unmatched junction bases numbered 9, after V lost 6 bases and J lost 3 bases. This CDR3 spans 15 amino acids. The chain's CDR3 is CASRTGTGKGYEQYV. DNA for the CDR3: TGTGCCAGCAGGACCGGGACAGGGAAGGGCTACGAGCAGTACGTC.

J is TRBJ1-3 and V is TRBV9; 10 nucleotides line up with TRBD1. J lost 4 bases, V lost 4 bases, and 2 bases had no gene match. The CDR3 sequence is 14 residues long. Germline V gene data show CDR1 as SGDLS and CDR2 as YYNGEE. Here the CDR3 DNA reads TGTGCCAGCAGCCCGGGACAGGGGGGAAACACCATATATTTT. Translated, it gives CASSPGQGGNTIYF.

The J gene is TRBJ2-5, the V gene TRBV7-6; 7 bases are a match to TRBD1. V shed 5 bases, J shed 1 base, and the junction held 13 bases outside the gene matches. Looked up from germline, CDR1 is SGHVS and CDR2 is FNYEAQ. This CDR3 region has 17 residues. DNA for the CDR3: TGTGCCAGCAGCCTAATGACGGGACAGAGTATCCAAGAGACCCAGTACTTC. It encodes CASSLMTGQSIQETQYF. The full variable domain, rest sourced from reference TRBV7-6 and TRBJ2-5, is GAGVSQSPRYKVTKRGQDVALRCDPISGHVSLYWYRQALGQGPEFLTYFNYEAQQDKSGLPNDRFSAERPEGSISTLTIQRTEQRDSAMYRCASSLMTGQSIQETQYFGPGTRLLVL.

The chain uses TRBV7-2 and TRBJ1-3; no firm D call. This CDR3 region has 15 residues. Germline V gene sequence: CDR1 SGHTA, CDR2 FQGNSA. The V and J ends lost 1 base and 0 bases respectively, with 7 bases between them. Here the CDR3 reads CASSLVGISGNTIYF. The CDR3 coding sequence is TGTGCCAGCAGCTTAGTCGGTATCTCTGGAAACACCATATATTTT.

This sequence joins TRBV18 and TRBJ2-7; D might be TRBD1 (6 bases). CDR3 length: 14 residues. The V end lost 1 base, the J end lost 2 bases, and 9 bases lay between the germline ends. CDR1 KGHSH and CDR2 LQKENI come from the germline V gene. The CDR3 spells CASSPRDMAYEQYF. The CDR3 nucleotides read TGTGCCAGCTCACCACGGGACATGGCCTACGAGCAGTACTTC. The full variable domain, completed using reference TRBV18 and TRBJ2-7, is NAGVMQNPRHLVRRRGQEARLRCSPMKGHSHVYWYRQLPEEGLKFMVYLQKENIIDESGMPKERFSAEFPKEGPSILRIQQVVRGDSAAYFCASSPRDMAYEQYFGPGTRLTVT.

The chain uses TRBV6-2 or TRBV6-3 and TRBJ2-5; 9 positions agree with TRBD2. V shed 2 bases, J shed 4 bases, and the junction held 8 bases outside the gene matches. The CDR3 spans 16 residues. Germline CDR1 is MNHEY and CDR2 is SVGEGT. CDR3 in DNA: TGTGCCAGCAGTTACCCGGGACTAGCAAAAGGAGAGACCCAGTACTTC. Protein sequence: CASSYPGLAKGETQYF.

V is TRBV6-6 and J is TRBJ1-6; D is undetermined. This CDR3 is built from 13 residues. Germline CDR1 reads MNHNY; CDR2 reads SVGAGI (reference sequence). Trimming pared 6 bases from V and 7 bases from J, leaving 10 bases between. The CDR3 DNA reads TGTGCCAGCAGCAACTCACCGAATTCACCCCTCCACTTT. Protein: CASSNSPNSPLHF.

This chain connects TRBV27 to TRBJ1-6; D call uncertain. The CDR3 has 13 residues. The germline gives CDR1 MNHEY, CDR2 SMNVEV (reference sequence). V was clipped by 11 bases and J by 3 bases, with 11 bases between them. CDR3 sequence reads: CAGGINYNSPLHF. The CDR3 DNA sequence: TGTGCCGGCGGGATAAACTATAATTCACCCCTCCACTTT.

The rearrangement links TRBV14 to TRBJ1-2; possible D gene TRBD1, 6 bases. This CDR3 region has 14 residues. Trimming removed 1 base at V and 4 bases at J, with 10 bases between. Per germline, CDR1 SGHDN and CDR2 FVKESK. The CDR3 DNA reads as TGTGCCAGCAGCCAAGGTACAGGGACCTATGGCTACACCTTC. Translating gives CASSQGTGTYGYTF.

This chain uses TRBV6-1 with TRBJ1-6; D ambiguous. Germline V gene data show CDR1 as MNHNS and CDR2 as SASEGT. There are 16 residues in the CDR3. V was clipped by 2 bases and J by 7 bases, with 15 bases between them. The CDR3 sequence: CASSEFGEGANSPLHF. CDR3 nucleotides: TGTGCCAGCAGTGAATTTGGGGAGGGCGCAAATTCACCCCTCCACTTT.

To note about this clone: This same CDR3 is encoded by further DNA sequences in the sample. The chain recombines TRBV2 with TRBJ1-6; D remains ambiguous. The V gene's germline CDR1 is SNHLY and CDR2 FYNNEI. This CDR3 contains 12 residues. The V and J ends lost 6 bases and 7 bases respectively, with 7 bases between them. The CDR3 sequence is CASSRGNSPLHF. In DNA form, the CDR3 reads TGTGCCAGCAGCCGGGGAAATTCACCCCTCCACTTT. The full variable domain, rest sourced from reference TRBV2 and TRBJ1-6, is EPEVTQTPSHQVTQMGQEVILRCVPISNHLYFYWYRQILGQKVEFLVSFYNNEISEKSEIFDDQFSVERPDGSNFTLKIRSTKLEDSAMYFCASSRGNSPLHFGNGTRLTVT.

The rearrangement joins TRBV5-5 to TRBJ1-6; 7 nucleotides agree with TRBD1. This CDR3 is 16 amino acids long. V gave up 2 bases and J gave up 7 bases; unmatched junction bases: 9. Germline assignment: CDR1 SGHKS and CDR2 YYEKEE (reference sequence). The DNA for the CDR3 is TGTGCCAGCAGCTTCTGGACAGGACTCAGCAATTCACCCCTCCACTTT. Translating it yields CASSFWTGLSNSPLHF.

V usage is TRBV9 and J usage is TRBJ2-4; D is unclear. Trimming stripped 1 base from V and 1 base from J, with 6 bases between. The length of the CDR3 is 14 residues. Germline CDR1 and CDR2: SGDLS and YYNGEE. As DNA, the CDR3 is TGTGCCAGCAGCGTACAGGTGGCCAAAAACATTCAGTACTTC. This encodes CASSVQVAKNIQYF.

The chain employs TRBV4-3 and TRBJ2-1, with D perhaps matching TRBD2 (5 bases). This CDR3 has 17 residues. The V gene's germline CDR1 is LGHNA and CDR2 YSLEER. V lost 0 bases to trimming and J lost 5 bases, with 17 bases between them. DNA of the CDR3: TGCGCCAGCAGCCAAGATCTGGGAGCGAGATTCCACAATGAGCAGTTCTTC. This gives the protein CASSQDLGARFHNEQFF.

This sequence joins TRBV6-1 and TRBJ1-1, with 7 bases aligning to TRBD1. This CDR3 comprises 14 residues. CDR1 is MNHNS, CDR2 SASEGT, per germline. Trimming took 3 bases from V and 6 from J; bases not matched to a gene: 7. For the CDR3, the DNA is TGTGCCAGCAGTGAGCTCACAGGGGTGGCTGAAGCTTTCTTT. It encodes CASSELTGVAEAFF.

CDR3: CASSFSDRINSPLHF. CDR3 coding DNA: TGTGCCAGCAGCTTCTCGGACAGGATAAATTCACCCCTCCACTTT. The chain joins TRBV7-9 to TRBJ1-6, with 7 positions matching TRBD1. With 3 bases clipped from V and 7 bases from J, the junction kept 6 bases outside the gene matches. Germline assignment: CDR1 SEHNR and CDR2 FQNEAQ (reference sequence). The CDR3 totals 15 residues.

This chain joins TRBV7-2 and TRBJ2-7; TRBD2 matches at 13 bases. The V gene end was trimmed by 5 bases and the J gene end by 1 base; junction bases not matched to a gene: 8. The CDR3 contains 17 residues. Germline-derived CDR1 and CDR2 are SGHTA and FQGNSA. CDR3 bases: TGTGCCAGCAGCCTCTCGACTAGCGGGGGGTGGTCCTACGAGCAGTACGTC. Translated, it gives CASSLSTSGGWSYEQYV.

V gene TRBV7-9 combines with J gene TRBJ1-1, with unresolved D. This CDR3 is 14 amino acids long. The germline V gene encodes CDR1 SEHNR and CDR2 FQNEAQ (reference sequence). Trimming took 0 bases from V and 5 from J, leaving 10 bases between them. The CDR3 DNA sequence: TGTGCCAGCAGCTTAGCTGGGAGGGCGACTGAAGCTTTCTTT. This encodes CASSLAGRATEAFF. Combining the CDR3 with reference TRBV7-9 and TRBJ1-1 gives the whole variable domain DTGVSQNPRHKITKRGQNVTFRCDPISEHNRLYWYRQTLGQGPEFLTYFQNEAQLEKSRLLSDRFSAERPKGSFSTLEIQRTEQGDSAMYLCASSLAGRATEAFFGQGTRLTVV.

V usage is TRBV27 and J usage is TRBJ2-1, with D possibly being TRBD1 (5 bases). Trimming stripped 7 bases from V and 5 bases from J, with 12 bases between. The germline V gene encodes CDR1 MNHEY and CDR2 SMNVEV (reference sequence). The length of the CDR3 is 13 residues. The CDR3: CASIKWGNNEQFF. The CDR3 bases are TGTGCCAGCATCAAATGGGGCAACAATGAGCAGTTCTTC.

The chain uses TRBV4-1 and TRBJ1-1; 7 positions agree with TRBD1. Losses at the gene ends were 1 base for V and 6 bases for J; bases not matched to a gene: 8. Germline V lookup: CDR1 MGHRA, CDR2 YSYEKL. This CDR3 spans 15 amino acids. Here the CDR3 DNA reads TGCGCCAGCAGCCAAGTAACAGGGGAGACGGCTGAAGCTTTCTTT. Amino acids: CASSQVTGETAEAFF.

The chain links TRBV9 to TRBJ2-5; the match to TRBD2 covers 14 bases. J lost 2 bases, V lost 2 bases, and 2 bases had no gene match. In germline, CDR1 is SGDLS, CDR2 YYNGEE. The CDR3 is 16 amino acids. The DNA for the CDR3 is TGTGCCAGCAGCGTTGGGACTAGCGGGGGACAAGAGACCCAGTACTTC. It codes for CASSVGTSGGQETQYF.

This clone was seen once. V is TRBV3-1 (or the pseudogene TRBV3-2) and J is TRBJ2-7, with 7 bases identical to TRBD1. The germline V gene has CDR1 LGHDT and CDR2 YNNKEL (reference sequence). CDR3 length: 15 amino acids. V shed 6 bases and J 1 base; nucleotides not matched to a gene: 9. The CDR3 spells CASSADRDKSYEQYV. In nucleotides, the CDR3 is TGTGCCAGCAGTGCCGACAGGGATAAATCCTACGAGCAGTACGTC.

This clone was counted a few times. This chain uses TRBV4-3 with TRBJ1-4; 7 positions agree with TRBD1. From germline, CDR1 is LGHNA and CDR2 YSLEER. J lost 10 bases, V lost 0 bases, and 8 bases had no gene match. The CDR3 runs to 15 residues. CDR3 sequence reads: CASSQELQGDAKLFF. The DNA for the CDR3 is TGCGCCAGCAGCCAAGAACTGCAGGGGGATGCAAAACTGTTTTTT.

This chain joins TRBV4-1 and TRBJ1-4; TRBD1 matches 8 bases. The germline gives CDR1 MGHRA, CDR2 YSYEKL. CDR3 size: 13 residues. The V and J ends lost 4 bases and 7 bases, in that order; junction bases with no gene match: 2. The CDR3 sequence: CASSLGQGEKLFF. CDR3 sequence (DNA): TGCGCCAGCAGCCTTGGACAGGGTGAAAAACTGTTTTTT.

The chain employs TRBV29-1 and TRBJ1-1; 10 nucleotides match TRBD1. The ends lost 6 bases at V and 3 bases at J; junction bases unmatched: 13. Germline V gene data show CDR1 as SQVTM and CDR2 as ANQGSEA. The CDR3 spans 16 residues. The CDR3 loop reads CSVQRQGAVRDTEAFF. DNA for the CDR3: TGCAGCGTCCAACGACAGGGGGCGGTGAGGGACACTGAAGCTTTCTTT.

The rearrangement uses TRBV4-2 and TRBJ2-3; the match to TRBD2 covers 10 bases. Germline trimming cut 6 bases from V and 2 bases from J; bases unmatched to any gene: 5. CDR3 size: 15 residues. Germline CDR1 is LGHNA and CDR2 is YNFKEQ. As DNA, the CDR3 is TGTGCCAGCAGTCCCACTAGCGGGATCACAGATACGCAGTATTTT. Translating it yields CASSPTSGITDTQYF.

J is TRBJ2-3 and V is TRBV13; D is ambiguous. The CDR3 consists of 14 residues. Germline values: CDR1 PRHDT, CDR2 FYEKMQ (reference sequence). The germline V and J ends were trimmed by 5 bases and 3 bases, with 12 bases remaining between them. The CDR3 nucleotides are TGTGCCAGCAGCCACGAAAAGAGGACAGATACGCAGTATTTT. Its protein is CASSHEKRTDTQYF.